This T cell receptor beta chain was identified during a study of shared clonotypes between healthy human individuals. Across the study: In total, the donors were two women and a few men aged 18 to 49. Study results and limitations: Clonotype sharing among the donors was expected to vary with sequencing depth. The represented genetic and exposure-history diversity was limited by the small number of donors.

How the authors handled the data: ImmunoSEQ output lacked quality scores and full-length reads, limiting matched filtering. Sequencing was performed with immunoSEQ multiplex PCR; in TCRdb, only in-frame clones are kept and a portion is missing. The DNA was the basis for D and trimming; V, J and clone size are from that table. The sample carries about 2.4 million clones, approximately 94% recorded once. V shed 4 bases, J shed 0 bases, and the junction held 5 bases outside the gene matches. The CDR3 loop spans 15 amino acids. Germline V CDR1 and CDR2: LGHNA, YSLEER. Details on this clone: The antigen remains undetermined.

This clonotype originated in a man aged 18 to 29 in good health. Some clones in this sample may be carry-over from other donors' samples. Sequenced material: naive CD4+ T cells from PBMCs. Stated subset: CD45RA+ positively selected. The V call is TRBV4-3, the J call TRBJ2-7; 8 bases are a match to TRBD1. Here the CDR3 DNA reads TGCGCCAGCAGCCCTAATCAGGGGGCCTCCTACGAGCAGTACTTC. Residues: CASSPNQGASYEQYF.